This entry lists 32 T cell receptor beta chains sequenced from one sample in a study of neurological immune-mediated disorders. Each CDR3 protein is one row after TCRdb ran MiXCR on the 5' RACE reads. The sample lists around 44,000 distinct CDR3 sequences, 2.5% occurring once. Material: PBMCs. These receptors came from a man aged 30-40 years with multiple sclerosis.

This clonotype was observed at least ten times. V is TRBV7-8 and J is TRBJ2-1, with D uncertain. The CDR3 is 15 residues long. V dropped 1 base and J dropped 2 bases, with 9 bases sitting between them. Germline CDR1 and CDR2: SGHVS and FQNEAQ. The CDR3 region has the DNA TGTGCCAGCAGCTTAGTGGCGGATCCCTACAATGAGCAGTTCTTC. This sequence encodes CASSLVADPYNEQFF.

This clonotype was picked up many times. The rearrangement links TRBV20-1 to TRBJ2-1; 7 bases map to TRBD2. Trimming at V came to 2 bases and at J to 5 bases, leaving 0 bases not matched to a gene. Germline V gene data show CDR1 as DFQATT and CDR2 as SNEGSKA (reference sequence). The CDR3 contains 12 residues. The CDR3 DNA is TGCAGTGCTAGACTAGCGGACAATGAGCAGTTCTTC. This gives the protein CSARLADNEQFF.

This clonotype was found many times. The CDR3 reads CASSRQPQETQYF. The CDR3 nucleotides read TGTGCCAGCAGCAGACAGCCGCAAGAGACCCAGTACTTC. The chain employs TRBV6-6 and TRBJ2-5, with D perhaps TRBD1 (5 bases). The V gene's germline CDR1 is MNHNY and CDR2 SVGAGI (reference sequence). The ends were cut back, 6 bases at V and 2 bases at J, with 10 bases in the middle. CDR3 length: 13 residues.

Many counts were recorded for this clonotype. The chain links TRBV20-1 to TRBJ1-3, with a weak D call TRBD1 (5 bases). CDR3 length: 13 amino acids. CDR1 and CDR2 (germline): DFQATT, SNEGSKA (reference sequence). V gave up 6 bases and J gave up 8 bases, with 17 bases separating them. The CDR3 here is CSATREVGDTIYF. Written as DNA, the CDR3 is TGCAGTGCCACCAGGGAGGTTGGTGACACCATATATTTT.

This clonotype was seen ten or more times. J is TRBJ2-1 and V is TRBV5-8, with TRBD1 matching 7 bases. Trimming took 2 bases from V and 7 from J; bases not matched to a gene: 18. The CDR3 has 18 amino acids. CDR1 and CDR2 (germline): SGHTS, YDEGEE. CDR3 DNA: TGTGCCAGCAGCTTTACGCGTACAGGGGTAAGGTATAGTAATGAGCAGTTCTTC. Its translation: CASSFTRTGVRYSNEQFF.

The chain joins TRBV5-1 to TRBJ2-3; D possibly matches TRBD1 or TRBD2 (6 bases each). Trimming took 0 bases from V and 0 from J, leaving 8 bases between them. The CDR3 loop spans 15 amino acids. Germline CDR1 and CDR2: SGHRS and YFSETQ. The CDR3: CASSLAGASTDTQYF. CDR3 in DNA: TGCGCCAGCAGCTTGGCGGGGGCCAGCACAGATACGCAGTATTTT. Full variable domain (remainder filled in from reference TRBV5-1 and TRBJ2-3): KAGVTQTPRYLIKTRGQQVTLSCSPISGHRSVSWYQQTPGQGLQFLFEYFSETQRNKGNFPGRFSGRQFSNSRSEMNVSTLELGDSALYLCASSLAGASTDTQYFGPGTRLTVL.

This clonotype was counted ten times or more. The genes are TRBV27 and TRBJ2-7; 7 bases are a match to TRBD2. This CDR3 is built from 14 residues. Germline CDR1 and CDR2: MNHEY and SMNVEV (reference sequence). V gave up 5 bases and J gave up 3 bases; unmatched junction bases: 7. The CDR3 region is CASSPSGGGYEQYF. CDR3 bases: TGTGCCAGCAGTCCCTCCGGCGGGGGCTACGAGCAGTACTTC.

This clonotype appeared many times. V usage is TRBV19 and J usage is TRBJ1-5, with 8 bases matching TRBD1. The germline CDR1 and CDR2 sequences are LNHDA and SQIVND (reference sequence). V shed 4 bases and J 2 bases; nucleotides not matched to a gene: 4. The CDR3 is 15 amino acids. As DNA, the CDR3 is TGTGCCAGTAGTACCTCGGGACAGGGCAATCAGCCCCAGCATTTT. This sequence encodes CASSTSGQGNQPQHF. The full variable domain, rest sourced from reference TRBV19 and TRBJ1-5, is DGGITQSPKYLFRKEGQNVTLSCEQNLNHDAMYWYRQDPGQGLRLIYYSQIVNDFQKGDIAEGYSVSREKKESFPLTVTSAQKNPTAFYLCASSTSGQGNQPQHFGDGTRLSIL.

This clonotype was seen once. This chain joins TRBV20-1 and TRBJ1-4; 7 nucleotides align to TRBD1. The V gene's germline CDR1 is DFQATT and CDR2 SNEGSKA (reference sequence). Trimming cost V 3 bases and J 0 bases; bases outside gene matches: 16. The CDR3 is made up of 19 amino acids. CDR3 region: CSARDRLGLKDATNEKLFF. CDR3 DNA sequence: TGCAGTGCTAGGGACAGGTTGGGCCTTAAAGATGCAACTAATGAAAAACTGTTTTTT.

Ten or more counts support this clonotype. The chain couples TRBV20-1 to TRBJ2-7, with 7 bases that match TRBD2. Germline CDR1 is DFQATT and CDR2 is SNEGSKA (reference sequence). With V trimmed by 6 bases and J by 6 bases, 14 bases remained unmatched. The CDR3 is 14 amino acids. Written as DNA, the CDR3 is TGCAGTGCCCCGACGGCGGGAGCCCCCTCCGAGCAGTACTTC. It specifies CSAPTAGAPSEQYF.

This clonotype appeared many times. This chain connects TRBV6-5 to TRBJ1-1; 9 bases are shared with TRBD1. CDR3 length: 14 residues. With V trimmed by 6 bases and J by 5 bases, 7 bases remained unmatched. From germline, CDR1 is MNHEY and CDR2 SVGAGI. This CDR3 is CASSRGGTGTEAFF. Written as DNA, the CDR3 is TGTGCCAGCAGCCGAGGGGGGACAGGGACTGAAGCTTTCTTT.

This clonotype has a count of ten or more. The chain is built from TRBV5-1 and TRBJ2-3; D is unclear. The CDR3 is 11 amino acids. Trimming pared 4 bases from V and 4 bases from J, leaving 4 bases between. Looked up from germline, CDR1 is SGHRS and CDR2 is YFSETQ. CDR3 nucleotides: TGCGCCAGCAGCGGGGCAGATACGCAGTATTTT. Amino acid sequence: CASSGADTQYF.

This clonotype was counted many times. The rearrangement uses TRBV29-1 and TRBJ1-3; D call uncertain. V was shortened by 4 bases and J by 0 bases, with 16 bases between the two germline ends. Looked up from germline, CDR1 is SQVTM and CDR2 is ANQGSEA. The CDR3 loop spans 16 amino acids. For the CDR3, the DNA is TGCAGCGTTGGGTCGCGGAGTCCTAGCTCTGGAAACACCATATATTTT. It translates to CSVGSRSPSSGNTIYF.

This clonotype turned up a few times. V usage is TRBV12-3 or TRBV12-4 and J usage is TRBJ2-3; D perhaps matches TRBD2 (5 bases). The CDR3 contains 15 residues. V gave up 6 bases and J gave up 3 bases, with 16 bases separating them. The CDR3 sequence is CASSPDLPGTDTQYF. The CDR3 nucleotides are TGTGCCAGCAGCCCAGACTTGCCGGGGACAGATACGCAGTATTTT.

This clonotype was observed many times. This CDR3 reads CASSLFLLGTSGNEQFF. The CDR3 DNA follows: TGTGCCAGCAGCTTATTTTTATTAGGGACTAGCGGTAATGAGCAGTTCTTC. This chain joins TRBV7-2 and TRBJ2-1; 11 nucleotides match TRBD2. Germline values: CDR1 SGHTA, CDR2 FQGNSA. This CDR3 is built from 17 residues. The ends lost 2 bases at V and 7 bases at J; junction bases unmatched: 10.

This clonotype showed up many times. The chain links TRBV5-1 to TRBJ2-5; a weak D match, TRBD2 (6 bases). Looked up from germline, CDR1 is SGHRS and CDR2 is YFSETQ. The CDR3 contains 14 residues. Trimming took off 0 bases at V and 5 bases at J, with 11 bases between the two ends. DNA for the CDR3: TGCGCCAGCAGCTTGGCCGGGACTCGGGAGACCCAGTACTTC. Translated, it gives CASSLAGTRETQYF.

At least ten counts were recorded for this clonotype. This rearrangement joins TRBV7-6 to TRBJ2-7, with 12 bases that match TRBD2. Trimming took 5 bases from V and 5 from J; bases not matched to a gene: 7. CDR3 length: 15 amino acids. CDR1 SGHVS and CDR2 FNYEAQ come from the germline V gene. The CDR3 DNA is TGTGCCAGCAGCCGGACGACTAGCGGGGGCCACGAGCAGTACTTC. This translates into CASSRTTSGGHEQYF.

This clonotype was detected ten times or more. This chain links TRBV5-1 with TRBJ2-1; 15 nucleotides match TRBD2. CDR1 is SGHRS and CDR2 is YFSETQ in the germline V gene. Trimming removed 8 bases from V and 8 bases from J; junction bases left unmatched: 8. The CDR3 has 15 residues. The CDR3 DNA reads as TGCGCCAGTAGAGAAGGGACTAGCGGGAGGTATGAGCAGTTCTTC. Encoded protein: CASREGTSGRYEQFF.

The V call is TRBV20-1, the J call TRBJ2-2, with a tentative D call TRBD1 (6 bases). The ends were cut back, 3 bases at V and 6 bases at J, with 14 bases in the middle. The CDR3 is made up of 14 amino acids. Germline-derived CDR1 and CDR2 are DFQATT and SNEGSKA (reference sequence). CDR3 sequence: CSARLGAPAGELFF. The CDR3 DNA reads TGCAGTGCTAGGTTGGGGGCCCCGGCCGGGGAGCTGTTTTTT.

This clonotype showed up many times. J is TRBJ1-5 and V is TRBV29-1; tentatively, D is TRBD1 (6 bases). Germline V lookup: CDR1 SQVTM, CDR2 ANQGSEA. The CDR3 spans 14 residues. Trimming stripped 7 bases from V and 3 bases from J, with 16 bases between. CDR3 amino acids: CSARDNQINQPQHF. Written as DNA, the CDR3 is TGCAGCGCCCGGGACAACCAGATCAATCAGCCCCAGCATTTT.

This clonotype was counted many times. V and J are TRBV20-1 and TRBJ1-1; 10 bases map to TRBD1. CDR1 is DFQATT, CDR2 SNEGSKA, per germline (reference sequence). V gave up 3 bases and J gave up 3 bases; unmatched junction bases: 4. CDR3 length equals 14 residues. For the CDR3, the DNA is TGCAGTGCTAGTGAGACAGGGGGCTACACTGAAGCTTTCTTT. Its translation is CSASETGGYTEAFF.

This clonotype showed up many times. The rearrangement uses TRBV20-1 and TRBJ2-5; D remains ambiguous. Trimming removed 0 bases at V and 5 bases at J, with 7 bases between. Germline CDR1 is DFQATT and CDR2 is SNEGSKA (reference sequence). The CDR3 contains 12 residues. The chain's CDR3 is CSAREGTETQYF. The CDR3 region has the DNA TGCAGTGCTAGAGAGGGAACGGAGACCCAGTACTTC.

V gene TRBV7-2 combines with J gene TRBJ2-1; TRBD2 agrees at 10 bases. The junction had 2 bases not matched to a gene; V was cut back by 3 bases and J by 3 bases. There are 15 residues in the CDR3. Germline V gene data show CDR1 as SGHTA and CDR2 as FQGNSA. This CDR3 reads CASSFRTSGYNEQFF. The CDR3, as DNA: TGTGCCAGCAGCTTTCGGACTAGCGGCTACAATGAGCAGTTCTTC. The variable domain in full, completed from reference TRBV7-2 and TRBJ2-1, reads GAGVSQSPSNKVTEKGKDVELRCDPISGHTALYWYRQSLGQGLEFLIYFQGNSAPDKSGLPSDRFSAERTGGSVSTLTIQRTQQEDSAVYLCASSFRTSGYNEQFFGPGTRLTVL.

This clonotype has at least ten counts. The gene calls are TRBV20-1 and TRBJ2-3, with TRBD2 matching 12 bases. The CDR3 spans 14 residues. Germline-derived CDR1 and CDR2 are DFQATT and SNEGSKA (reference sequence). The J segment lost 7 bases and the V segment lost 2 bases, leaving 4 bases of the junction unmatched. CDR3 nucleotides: TGCAGTGCTAGATCTAGCGGGGGGGCATATACGCAGTATTTT. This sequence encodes CSARSSGGAYTQYF.

In DNA, the CDR3 is TGTGCCAGCAGTTCGGGACAGAAAACTTACGAGCAGTACTTC. Its translation: CASSSGQKTYEQYF. This chain links TRBV6-2 or TRBV6-3 with TRBJ2-7; 7 nucleotides agree with TRBD1. The CDR3 extends over 14 amino acids. The germline gives CDR1 MNHEY, CDR2 SVGEGT. The junction had 7 bases not matched to a gene; V was cut back by 4 bases and J by 4 bases.

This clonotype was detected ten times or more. CDR3 residues: CSAGTTSGALAGELFF. The CDR3 DNA sequence: TGCAGTGCAGGAACGACTAGCGGGGCTTTGGCCGGGGAGCTGTTTTTT. The rearrangement joins TRBV20-1 to TRBJ2-2; 11 bases line up with TRBD2. Germline V CDR1 and CDR2: DFQATT, SNEGSKA (reference sequence). The CDR3 loop spans 16 amino acids. V shed 6 bases, J shed 6 bases, and the junction held 12 bases outside the gene matches.

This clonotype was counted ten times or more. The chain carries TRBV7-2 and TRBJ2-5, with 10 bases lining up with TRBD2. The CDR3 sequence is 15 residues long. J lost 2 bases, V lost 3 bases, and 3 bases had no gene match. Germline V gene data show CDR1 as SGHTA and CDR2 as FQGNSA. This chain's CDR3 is CASSLTSGLQETQYF. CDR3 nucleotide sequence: TGTGCCAGCAGCTTGACTAGCGGGCTTCAAGAGACCCAGTACTTC.

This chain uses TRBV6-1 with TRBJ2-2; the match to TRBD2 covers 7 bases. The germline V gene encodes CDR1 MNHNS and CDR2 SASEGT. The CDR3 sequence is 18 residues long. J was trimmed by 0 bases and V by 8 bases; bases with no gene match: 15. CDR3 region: CASGGERSKDSNTGELFF. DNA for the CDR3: TGTGCCAGCGGGGGGGAGCGCTCGAAGGATTCGAACACCGGGGAGCTGTTTTTT.

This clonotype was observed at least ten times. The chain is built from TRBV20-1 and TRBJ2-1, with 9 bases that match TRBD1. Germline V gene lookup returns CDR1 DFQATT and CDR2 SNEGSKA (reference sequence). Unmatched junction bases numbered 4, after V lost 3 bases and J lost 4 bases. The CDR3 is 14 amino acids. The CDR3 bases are TGCAGTGCTAGCGGGACAGGGCATTACAATGAGCAGTTCTTC. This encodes CSASGTGHYNEQFF.

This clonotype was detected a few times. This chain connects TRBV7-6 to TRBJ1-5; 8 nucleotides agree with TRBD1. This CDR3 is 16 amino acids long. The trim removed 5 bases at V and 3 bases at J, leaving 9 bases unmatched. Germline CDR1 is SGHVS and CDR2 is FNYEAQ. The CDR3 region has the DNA TGTGCCAGCAGCCCCGAAACAGGGGGAACCAATCAGCCCCAGCATTTT. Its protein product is CASSPETGGTNQPQHF.

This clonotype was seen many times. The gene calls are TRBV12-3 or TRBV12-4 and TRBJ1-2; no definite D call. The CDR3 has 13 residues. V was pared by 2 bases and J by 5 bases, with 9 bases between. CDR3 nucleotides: TGTGCCAGCAGTTTAAACAGAGAATATGGCTACACCTTC. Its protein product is CASSLNREYGYTF.

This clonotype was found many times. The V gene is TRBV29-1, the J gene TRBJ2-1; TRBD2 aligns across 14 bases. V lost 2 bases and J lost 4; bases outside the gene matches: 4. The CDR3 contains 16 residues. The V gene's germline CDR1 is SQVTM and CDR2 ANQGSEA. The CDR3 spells CSVELGTSGSYNEQFF. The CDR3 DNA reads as TGCAGCGTTGAATTAGGGACTAGCGGGAGTTACAATGAGCAGTTCTTC.